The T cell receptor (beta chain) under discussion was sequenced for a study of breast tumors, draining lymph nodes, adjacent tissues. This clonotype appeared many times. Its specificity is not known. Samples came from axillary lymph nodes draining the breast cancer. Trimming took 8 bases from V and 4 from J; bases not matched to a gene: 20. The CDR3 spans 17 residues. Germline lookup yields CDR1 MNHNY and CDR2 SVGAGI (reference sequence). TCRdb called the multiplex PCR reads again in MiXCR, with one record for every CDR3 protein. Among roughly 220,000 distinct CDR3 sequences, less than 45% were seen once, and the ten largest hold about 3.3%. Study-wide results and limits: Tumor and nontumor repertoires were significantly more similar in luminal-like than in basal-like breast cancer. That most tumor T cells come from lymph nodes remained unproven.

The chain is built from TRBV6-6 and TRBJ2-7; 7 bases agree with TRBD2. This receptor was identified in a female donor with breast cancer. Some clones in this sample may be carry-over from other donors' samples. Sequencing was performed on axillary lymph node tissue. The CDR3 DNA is TGTGCCAGCGCCGATAGGTCTGGGGCTAGCGGTTCTTACGAGCAGTACTTC. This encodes CASADRSGASGSYEQYF.